What follows are 18 T cell receptor beta chains derived from one specimen sequenced in a study of beta chain features in type 1 diabetes. Of the isolated RNA, all was reverse transcribed, and so the sequenced material was expressed TCRB transcripts. Here immunoSEQ multiplex PCR was the method, and the copy in TCRdb shows in-frame clones only, minus some. Among over 700,000 clones, 15% to 20% were seen once, and the ten largest hold about 0.025%. The specimen was naive CD4+ T cells from blood. These receptors all stem from a woman younger than 30 in good health.

This clone was counted a few times. This chain joins TRBV7-9 and TRBJ2-3; TRBD1 aligns across 8 bases. Germline CDR1 is SEHNR and CDR2 is FQNEAQ (reference sequence). The V segment lost 8 bases and the J segment 0 bases; nucleotides outside the gene matches: 4. CDR3 length: 14 amino acids. CDR3 bases: TGTGCCAGCTCAGGGGGCTTTAGCACAGATACGCAGTATTTT. Translated, it gives CASSGGFSTDTQYF.

V is TRBV6-1 and J is TRBJ1-2; D not resolved. The V end lost 4 bases, the J end lost 7 bases, and 7 bases lay between the germline ends. The CDR3 loop spans 11 amino acids. Germline V gene lookup returns CDR1 MNHNS and CDR2 SASEGT. CDR3: CASSGRGGYTF. CDR3 nucleotide sequence: TGTGCCAGCAGTGGCCGTGGTGGCTACACCTTC.

This chain links TRBV5-1 with TRBJ2-2; D is uncertain. The V gene lost 1 base and the J gene lost 0 bases, with 10 bases spanning the gap. Germline V lookup: CDR1 SGHRS, CDR2 YFSETQ. The CDR3 is made up of 16 amino acids. CDR3 region: CASSLLIQTNTGELFF. CDR3 bases: TGCGCCAGCAGCTTGTTGATTCAAACGAACACCGGGGAGCTGTTTTTT.

The chain carries TRBV19 and TRBJ2-1; a possible D gene is TRBD2 (6 bases). The CDR3 extends over 15 amino acids. Germline V gene lookup returns CDR1 LNHDA and CDR2 SQIVND (reference sequence). V was pared by 4 bases and J by 4 bases, with 14 bases between. CDR3 coding DNA: TGTGCCAGTAGTAAGACCGGGACTGCTTACAATGAGCAGTTCTTC. Protein: CASSKTGTAYNEQFF.

The genes are TRBV19 and TRBJ1-2, with no clear D. The germline V and J ends were trimmed by 6 bases and 1 base, with 9 bases remaining between them. Germline values: CDR1 LNHDA, CDR2 SQIVND (reference sequence). The CDR3 length is 13 residues. This CDR3 reads CASREDGNYGYTF. The CDR3, as DNA: TGTGCCAGTAGGGAGGACGGTAACTATGGCTACACCTTC.

This clone has just a few counts. Other DNA sequences from this sample encode an identical CDR3 as well. The chain combines TRBV7-8 with TRBJ2-3; either TRBD1 or TRBD2 may supply D (5 bases each). V gave up 2 bases and J gave up 4 bases, with 7 bases separating them. Per germline, CDR1 SGHVS and CDR2 FQNEAQ. The CDR3 totals 13 residues. The CDR3 here is CASSLRGADTQYF. CDR3 bases: TGTGCCAGCAGCTTACGGGGCGCAGATACGCAGTATTTT.

This clone was recorded a few times. The chain has TRBV19 and TRBJ2-7; a possible D gene is TRBD1 (6 bases). The CDR3 loop spans 15 amino acids. V was pared by 6 bases and J by 0 bases, with 15 bases between. Germline V gene lookup returns CDR1 LNHDA and CDR2 SQIVND (reference sequence). CDR3 sequence reads: CASSLRDTSSYEQYF. The CDR3 bases are TGTGCCAGTAGCCTCCGGGACACAAGCTCCTACGAGCAGTACTTC. The complete variable domain, with remaining parts taken from reference TRBV19 and TRBJ2-7, reads DGGITQSPKYLFRKEGQNVTLSCEQNLNHDAMYWYRQDPGQGLRLIYYSQIVNDFQKGDIAEGYSVSREKKESFPLTVTSAQKNPTAFYLCASSLRDTSSYEQYFGPGTRLTVT.

This rearrangement joins TRBV25-1 to TRBJ1-1; a weak D match, TRBD1 (5 bases). CDR1 is MGHDK and CDR2 is SYGVNS in the germline V gene. The CDR3 totals 15 residues. The V end lost 4 bases, the J end lost 6 bases, and 18 bases lay between the germline ends. CDR3 amino acids: CASSGGTPEGAEAFF. The CDR3 nucleotides read TGTGCCAGCAGTGGGGGGACTCCAGAAGGTGCTGAAGCTTTCTTT.

This clone occurred a few times. V usage is TRBV5-1 and J usage is TRBJ2-3, with D perhaps assigned TRBD1 or TRBD2 (5 bases each). Germline V gene lookup returns CDR1 SGHRS and CDR2 YFSETQ. Trimming shortened V by 1 base and J by 4 bases, and 7 bases separated the two germline ends. The CDR3 spans 13 residues. CDR3 protein: CASSLTGPDTQYF. Here the CDR3 DNA reads TGCGCCAGCAGCTTGACGGGACCAGATACGCAGTATTTT.

This clone appeared a few times. This sequence joins TRBV15 and TRBJ2-3, with 9 bases matching TRBD1. The V and J ends lost 1 base and 2 bases, in that order; junction bases with no gene match: 4. CDR3 size: 16 residues. Germline CDR1 and CDR2: LNHNV and YYDKDF (reference sequence). The CDR3 loop is CATSRGDREITDTQYF. The DNA of the CDR3 is TGTGCCACCAGCAGAGGGGACAGGGAGATCACAGATACGCAGTATTTT.

This chain connects TRBV15 to TRBJ2-6; 7 bases line up with TRBD2. From germline, CDR1 is LNHNV and CDR2 YYDKDF (reference sequence). V shed 0 bases, J shed 1 base, and the junction held 12 bases outside the gene matches. This CDR3 spans 20 amino acids. The CDR3 sequence is CATSRDPGGRRFSGANVLTF. The CDR3 DNA is TGTGCCACCAGCAGAGATCCGGGGGGAAGACGGTTTTCTGGGGCCAACGTCCTGACTTTC.

Worth noting for this clone: This sample includes further DNA sequences coding for the same CDR3. The V call is TRBV5-1, the J call TRBJ2-5; no firm D call. Germline V gene data show CDR1 as SGHRS and CDR2 as YFSETQ. V gave up 3 bases and J gave up 3 bases, with 12 bases separating them. There are 14 residues in the CDR3. The chain's CDR3 is CASSSGRGEETQYF. CDR3 sequence (DNA): TGCGCCAGCAGCTCCGGTCGTGGTGAAGAGACCCAGTACTTC.

This clone has just a few counts. The CDR3 DNA reads TGTGCCAGCAGGCCGCTAGCGGGGGGCTACGAGCAGTACTTC. Its protein product is CASRPLAGGYEQYF. The gene calls are TRBV7-2 and TRBJ2-7; TRBD2 aligns across 11 bases. The V segment lost 6 bases and the J segment 3 bases; nucleotides outside the gene matches: 4. The CDR3 runs to 14 residues. Per the germline V gene, CDR1 is SGHTA and CDR2 is FQGNSA.

This clone occurred a few times. The gene calls are TRBV5-6 and TRBJ2-3, with TRBD1 matching 8 bases. V lost 3 bases, J lost 3 bases, and 3 bases stayed unmatched. Per the germline V gene, CDR1 is SGHDT and CDR2 is YYEEEE. This CDR3 contains 14 residues. The CDR3 coding sequence is TGTGCCAGCAGCTGGACAGGGTTTACAGATACGCAGTATTTT. It yields the protein CASSWTGFTDTQYF.

The chain uses TRBV15 and TRBJ1-4, with D maybe TRBD1 (5 bases). V shed 3 bases and J shed 8 bases, with 10 bases lying between them. Per germline, CDR1 LNHNV and CDR2 YYDKDF (reference sequence). The CDR3 has 13 residues. The CDR3 spells CATSRGVGEKLFF. The CDR3 coding sequence is TGTGCCACCAGCAGGGGGGTGGGCGAAAAACTGTTTTTT.

This clone was observed a handful of times. The chain couples TRBV28 to TRBJ2-5; no firm D call. This CDR3 has 14 amino acids. V was trimmed by 1 base and J by 1 base, leaving 7 bases between them. CDR1 is MDHEN, CDR2 SYDVKM, per germline. Here the CDR3 reads CASSLYGSQETQYF. CDR3 coding DNA: TGTGCCAGCAGTTTATATGGCAGCCAAGAGACCCAGTACTTC.

The gene calls are TRBV7-2 and TRBJ1-5, with D hard to call. The CDR3 consists of 15 residues. The V and J ends lost 3 bases and 5 bases respectively, with 14 bases between them. Per the germline V gene, CDR1 is SGHTA and CDR2 is FQGNSA. The CDR3 DNA is TGTGCCAGCAGCTTTGGCGGCCCGGGGTATCAGCCCCAGCATTTT. Its protein product is CASSFGGPGYQPQHF.

The chain carries TRBV10-2 and TRBJ2-5; the match to TRBD2 covers 8 bases. The CDR3 length is 13 residues. The germline V gene has CDR1 WSHSY and CDR2 SAAADI. The trim removed 6 bases at V and 2 bases at J, leaving 2 bases unmatched. The CDR3 region is CASRVAGQETQYF. CDR3 DNA sequence: TGCGCCAGCAGAGTAGCGGGACAAGAGACCCAGTACTTC.